Included here is one TCR beta chain sequence, with context. This clonotype was seen only a few times. The antigen this receptor binds is unknown. Qualities for individual bases were not recorded, and no much larger clone is one base off. This entry belongs to a study of T cells in Graves' hyperthyroidism and ophthalmopathy (dated by TCRdb to the late 2010s). Describing the broader study: Peripheral blood was collected at initial diagnosis, before any treatment. A discovery cohort of about 96 patients, about 43 with Graves' ophthalmopathy and more than 55 with stable Graves' hyperthyroidism, was used to find distinguishing TCR V-J signatures. Prospective prediction of ophthalmopathy was tested in an independent validation cohort consisting of some 19 hyperthyroidism patients and approximately 16 patients who later progressed to ophthalmopathy. For training and testing, the 100 or so patients in the discovery cohort were randomly divided in a 7:3 ratio. Thyroid tissue and blood T-cell repertoires from roughly six Graves' hyperthyroidism patients were also compared in the study. Once sampling was done, hyperthyroidism patients were given methimazole at a starting dose of 30 mg daily, whereas ophthalmopathy patients were given high-dose intravenous methylprednisolone. The paper reports TCR Vbeta CDR3 sequencing of roughly 140 peripheral blood samples: 43 ophthalmopathy, under 80 hyperthyroidism and 17 progressor patients. Findings and caveats that apply to the study as a whole: Most expanded thyroid clonotypes (frequency above 0.001) were also found in blood, which suggests that blood repertoires may mirror thyroid immune responses. During validation, the model predicted progression to ophthalmopathy a median of around 7 months ahead of onset, with almost 71% sensitivity and 72% to 80% specificity. A model built on a 13 V-J signature distinguished ophthalmopathy from stable hyperthyroidism, reaching 85% to 90% sensitivity and about 81% specificity in cross-validation and 80%/75% in testing. No statistical method was used to set the sample size in advance, and investigators knew the group allocation.

Trimming at the junction amounts to 10 bases on V and 5 bases on J, and the germline ends lie 21 bases apart. Including the terminal cysteine and phenylalanine, the CDR3 comprises 15 residues. Kept here is only the CDR3 DNA, which spans 45 bases and is read in frame from base 1. CDR1 MNHEY and CDR2 SVGEGT were looked up in the germline V gene. The TCR beta CDR3 regions were amplified from RNA transcripts. The first round of RT-PCR for the TCR CDR3 was performed with the HTBI primer set and the Qiagen OneStep RT-PCR kit. A second multiplex PCR round built the libraries, followed by size selection and purification. Sequencing of the libraries was done on an Illumina HiSeq2000 using paired-end 100 bp reads. The authors' pipeline ran thus. Raw data were processed with SOAPnuke, discarding reads with adapters, uncalled bases, mean Phred below 15, or no exact constant-primer or identifier match. High-quality paired reads were merged using COPE v1.2.5, and each unique nucleotide sequence was defined as a clonotype. MiTCR v1.1 was used to align the clonotypes against IMGT TRBV, TRBD and TRBJ reference segments. The analysis was restricted to V-J combinations with a frequency above 0.0001, which together covered roughly 99% of the repertoires. The TCS score was defined as the ratio of F50 (clonal expansion) to E x V (chaos), calculated using BLOSUM62-based TCRdist between CDR3 peptides within each V-J. Welch's t-statistics and random forest reduced roughly 540 V-J features to some 14, which were used in a naive Bayes classifier (R e1071). TCRdb trimmed the raw reads at Q25, called clones with MiXCR and kept productive beta chains. Every entry covers one CDR3 protein and lists the most common genes and DNA from its rows. In this record, the V and J calls reflect TCRdb's handling and not the investigators' own analysis. The sample has around 280,000 distinct CDR3 sequences on record, approximately 12% of them singletons. The ten top clones hold approximately 7.8% of the sample.

Hyperthyroidism patients were aged 18 to 65 years and newly diagnosed, with disease duration of less than 2 months. Any patient with an uncontrolled infection, another autoimmune disease, pregnancy or lactation was excluded. Clinical symptoms, serum thyroxine and TRAb, thyroid ultrasound, and orbital computed tomography formed the basis for the diagnoses. For progressor patients, blood was drawn at the first diagnosis of hyperthyroidism, before any ophthalmopathy symptoms had appeared. Ficoll-Paque density gradient centrifugation was used to isolate PBMCs from around 10 ml of fresh peripheral blood. Progressor patients were initially diagnosed with Graves' hyperthyroidism and developed ophthalmopathy during follow-up. Total RNA was extracted with Trizol reagent, and quality was checked on an Agilent 2100 Bioanalyzer.

Sequencing used blood. This receptor was identified in a woman aged 25 to 39 with Graves' hyperthyroidism that later progressed to Graves' ophthalmopathy. This sequence uses TRBV6-2 or TRBV6-3 and TRBJ2-1; the D region possibly corresponds to TRBD1 (6 bases align). The CDR3: CAIGVWAGDNNEQFF. The sequenced DNA is TGTGCCATCGGAGTTTGGGCAGGGGACAACAATGAGCAGTTCTTC.